This T cell receptor (beta chain) came from a study of vaccination and CD4 T cells after COVID-19. Study background: For each participant, vaccination comprised two doses of either the BNT162b2 or the mRNA-1273 vaccine. A CEFX pool, an HIV-1 Nef pool, or else no peptide went into the control cultures. Study-level points and caveats: In convalescent patients, 304 of 307 vaccine-specific clones were spike mono-reactive.

Sample treatment: approximately 9-day PBMC culture with coronavirus spike peptide pools or control peptides (ViraFEST assay). CD4+ T cells that came from the unexposed donor were collected before the COVID-19 pandemic (2011-2018). Peptide-pool expansion of antigen-specific T cells preceded TCR sequencing in ViraFEST. This clonotype was counted a few times. Its antigen is undetermined. Scientists ran DNA taken from cultured CD4+ T cells through the Oncomine TCR Beta short-read assay for sequencing. Cultures of CD4+ T cells served as the source for extracting genomic DNA. TCRdb independently ran MiXCR on the PCR reads; one entry per CDR3 protein. The repertoire has fewer than 9,500 distinct CDR3 sequences, 34% of them found once; the top ten carry approximately 20%. Sequenced sample: CD4+ T cells from blood, cultured in vitro. The receptor was derived from a human donor in good health.

CDR3: CASSSRLDADLSGYTF. CDR3 in DNA: TGTGCCAGCAGTTCCCGTCTGGATGCAGATCTGAGTGGCTACACCTTC. The chain is built from TRBV12-3 or TRBV12-4 and TRBJ1-2; no clear D. V was shortened by 4 bases and J by 7 bases, with 22 bases between the two germline ends. The CDR3 contains 16 residues.